Following are 2 T cell receptor beta chains from one sample sequenced in a study of Ad26.COV2.S vaccination and SARS-CoV-2 variants. Sequencing was performed with immunoSEQ multiplex PCR; in TCRdb, only in-frame clones are kept and a portion is missing. The data show around 450,000 clones, with around 89% seen just once and more than 1.5% held by the top ten. As to treatment: some 20 received Ad26.COV2.S at low or high dose, single or two shots; 5 received placebo; per-sample allocation not given. It was on day 63 after the first vaccine or placebo injection that samples were taken. This specimen was peripheral blood, taken in a trial of Ad26.COV2.S vaccine versus placebo. The receptor source for this set is a person aged 18-60 years who received the Ad26.COV2.S COVID-19 vaccine or a placebo.

This clone was observed once. The chain couples TRBV19 to TRBJ1-1; perhaps TRBD1 as D (6 bases). The ends were cut back, 3 bases at V and 1 base at J, with 18 bases in the middle. This CDR3 has 17 amino acids. The germline V gene has CDR1 LNHDA and CDR2 SQIVND (reference sequence). CDR3 loop: CASSIRGPPLGNTEAFF. The CDR3, as DNA: TGTGCCAGTAGTATCAGGGGCCCTCCTCTTGGGAACACTGAAGCTTTCTTT.

V is TRBV2 and J is TRBJ2-2; 8 bases are shared with TRBD2. In germline, CDR1 is SNHLY, CDR2 FYNNEI. The CDR3 runs 15 residues. The V gene end was trimmed by 7 bases and the J gene end by 5 bases; junction bases not matched to a gene: 9. The CDR3 is CASTNREGRTGELFF. In nucleotides, the CDR3 is TGTGCCAGCACTAACCGGGAGGGAAGGACCGGGGAGCTGTTTTTT.